This T cell receptor beta chain was identified in a study of CD8+ T cells in alopecia areata. Broader study findings: In lesional scalp, particularly from alopecia totalis/universalis, clonality was higher than in normal scalp. Sequencing of scalp samples also includes resident alphabeta T cells from normal skin.

CD4+ and CD8+ T cells were sorted from PBMCs stained for CD3, CD4 and CD8. Notes on this clone: Its specificity is not known.

With 6 bases removed from V and 8 bases from J, the gap between germline ends came to 10 bases. The CDR3 length is 11 residues. Looked up from germline, CDR1 is SQVTM and CDR2 is ANQGSEA. cDNA reverse transcribed from extracted RNA served as the sequencing template. Assay: immunoSEQ multiplex PCR; the TCRdb copy retains only in-frame clones and omits some. The sample lists some 150,000 clones, roughly 58% occurring once. The sequence came from a human donor in good health. Specimen: CD8+ T cells sorted from blood. The V gene is TRBV29-1, the J gene TRBJ2-2; D is perhaps TRBD1 (5 bases). In DNA form, the CDR3 reads TGCAGCGTGACTCAGGGTGGGGAGCTGTTTTTT. This gives the protein CSVTQGGELFF.